Shown below are 8 T cell receptor beta chains from a single sample sequenced in a study of cytomegalovirus exposure and HLA in healthy donors. This PCR relied on a set of 60 Vbeta primers and 13 Jbeta primers. TCRdb keeps only in-frame clones here, not all; method: immunoSEQ multiplex PCR. Altogether some 160,000 clones are present, around 80% being singletons, with the ten largest covering approximately 1.5%. Sequences were obtained from PBMCs. The receptors come from a woman younger than 35 in good health and CMV-seronegative.

The chain couples TRBV9 to TRBJ1-1; 7 bases are shared with TRBD1. Germline V lookup: CDR1 SGDLS, CDR2 YYNGEE. The V segment lost 3 bases and the J segment 3 bases; nucleotides outside the gene matches: 11. CDR3 size: 16 residues. Here the CDR3 DNA reads TGTGCCAGCAGCGAGAGACAGGGAACTTGGGACACTGAAGCTTTCTTT. The encoded protein is CASSERQGTWDTEAFF.

The chain joins TRBV28 to TRBJ2-2; 9 bases map to TRBD1. V was pared by 7 bases and J by 5 bases, with 8 bases of the junction left unmatched. Germline CDR1 reads MDHEN; CDR2 reads SYDVKM. This CDR3 is 15 amino acids long. The CDR3, as DNA: TGTGCCAGCAAAACAGGGGGCGCCCAGACCGGGGAGCTGTTTTTT. It encodes CASKTGGAQTGELFF.

The chain couples TRBV30 to TRBJ1-6; a weak D match, TRBD1 (5 bases). Germline values: CDR1 GTSNPN, CDR2 SVGIG (reference sequence). The CDR3 runs 13 residues. V dropped 5 bases and J dropped 5 bases, with 10 bases sitting between them. CDR3 sequence: CAWRQGNNSPLHF. The CDR3 DNA reads as TGTGCCTGGCGGCAGGGCAATAATTCACCCCTCCACTTT. The full variable domain, completed using reference TRBV30 and TRBJ1-6, is SQTIHQWPATLVQPVGSPLSLECTVEGTSNPNLYWYRQAAGRGLQLLFYSVGIGQISSEVPQNLSASRPQDRQFILSSKKLLLSDSGFYLCAWRQGNNSPLHFGNGTRLTVT.

CDR3 sequence: CATEGQLNTEAFF. The DNA of the CDR3 is TGTGCCACCGAGGGACAGCTGAACACTGAAGCTTTCTTT. This chain links TRBV10-3 with TRBJ1-1; TRBD1 matches 7 bases. The V and J ends lost 10 bases and 0 bases, in that order; junction bases with no gene match: 5. CDR1 and CDR2 (germline): ENHRY, SYGVKD. CDR3 length: 13 amino acids.

On this clone itself: One end of the junction does not line up with germline, which may come from a read error. This chain joins TRBV2 and TRBJ2-6; the D gene is possibly TRBD1 (5 bases). Germline values: CDR1 SNHLY, CDR2 FYNNEI. This CDR3 contains 15 residues. The chain's CDR3 is CASSVHPSGANGLTF. The DNA for the CDR3 is TGTGCCAGCAGCGTTCACCCCTCTGGGGCCAACGGCCTGACTTTC.

This chain uses TRBV2 with TRBJ1-3, with 8 bases aligning to TRBD1. Germline V gene data show CDR1 as SNHLY and CDR2 as FYNNEI. V trimming: 9 bases; J trimming: 11 bases; junction bases outside the gene matches: 12. The CDR3 is 13 residues long. This chain's CDR3 is CARAGQGESAIYF. The CDR3 bases are TGTGCCAGGGCCGGACAGGGTGAAAGTGCCATATATTTT.

The V gene is TRBV6-4, the J gene TRBJ1-1, with 7 bases aligning to TRBD1. The V gene end was trimmed by 8 bases and the J gene end by 4 bases; junction bases not matched to a gene: 10. CDR3 length equals 14 residues. Germline-derived CDR1 and CDR2 are MRHNA and SNTAGT. This chain's CDR3 is CASAREGALTEAFF. The DNA of the CDR3 is TGTGCCAGCGCCCGTGAGGGGGCACTCACTGAAGCTTTCTTT.

This chain connects TRBV5-4 to TRBJ1-2; maybe TRBD1 (6 bases). The CDR3 is made up of 14 amino acids. V was cut by 5 bases and J by 8 bases, with 19 bases left in between. CDR1 SGHNT and CDR2 YYREEE come from the germline V gene (reference sequence). This CDR3 reads CASRVVGGASGYTF. DNA of the CDR3: TGTGCCAGCAGGGTGGTTGGGGGGGCCTCGGGCTACACCTTC.